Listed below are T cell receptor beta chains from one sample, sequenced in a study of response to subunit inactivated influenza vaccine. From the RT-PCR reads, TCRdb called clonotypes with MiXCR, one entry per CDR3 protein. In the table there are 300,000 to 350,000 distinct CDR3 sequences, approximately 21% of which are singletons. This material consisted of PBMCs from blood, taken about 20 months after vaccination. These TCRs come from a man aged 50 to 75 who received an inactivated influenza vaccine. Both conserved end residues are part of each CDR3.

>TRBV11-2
CASSSGWGTQYF
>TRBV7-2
CASSLASTGGATEAFF
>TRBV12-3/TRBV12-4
CASSLFGSFYEQYF
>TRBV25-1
CASSVTGLGEKLFF
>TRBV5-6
CASSDRGSNQPQHF
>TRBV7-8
CASSYEPSRDTEAFF
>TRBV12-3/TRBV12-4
CASSFGTGEPYEQYF
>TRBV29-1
CSVELAGSESYEQYF
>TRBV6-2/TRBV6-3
CASSSGTPNQPQHF
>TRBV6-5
CASSYSTNRANTEAFF
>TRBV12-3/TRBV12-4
CASRAGTSGLNSYNEQFF
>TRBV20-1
CSARGHGDRALPYEQYF
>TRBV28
CASSLTGYLFTDTQYF
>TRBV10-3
CATQGDPLEAFF
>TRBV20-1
CSPNRGRSPGYTF
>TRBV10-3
CAINESGTANTEAFF
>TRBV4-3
CASSLHLAGGITGELFF
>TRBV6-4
CASSDSSRFLEKLFF
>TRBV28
CASSFDRGVGYSNQPQHF
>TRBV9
CASSVGGAPYEQYF
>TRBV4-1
CASSPATGELFF
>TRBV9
CASSPQGRMNAEAFF
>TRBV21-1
CASHGLAGVETQYF
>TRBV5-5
CASSLGQGVREKLFF
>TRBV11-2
CASSLSLAGRITGELFF
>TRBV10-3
CAISPGGLKETQYF
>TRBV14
CASSQVTGGMREQFF
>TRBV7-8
CASRGGPVRGDNSPLHF
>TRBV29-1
CSVEWDLTPYNEQFF
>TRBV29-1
CSVVSGTAYEQYF
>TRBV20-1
CSASRGNRNQPQHF
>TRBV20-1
CSAREPTSGEQFF
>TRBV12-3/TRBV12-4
CASRPPSLNEKLFF
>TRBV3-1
CASSQVYAGELFF
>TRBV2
CASSEALGLRGYTF
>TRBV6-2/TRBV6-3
CASSYSRQENSNQPQHF
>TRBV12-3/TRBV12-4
CASTRGQHTEAFF
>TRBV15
CATSSGTGGISGYTF
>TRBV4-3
CASSLDAGTGITQYF
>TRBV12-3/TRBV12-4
CASSFGGYTEAFF
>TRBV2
CASNGPFTDTQYF
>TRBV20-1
CSARGHRISTDRGREKLFF
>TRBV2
CAGGNMNTEAFF
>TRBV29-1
CSVAGLINTGELFF
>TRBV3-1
CASSPTGGWSYEQYF